Included here is one TCR beta chain sequence, with context. The V and J ends lost 5 bases and 1 base respectively, with 19 bases between them. CDR1 is LNHDA and CDR2 is SQIVND in the germline V gene (reference sequence). This CDR3 contains 17 residues. Sequencing was performed with immunoSEQ multiplex PCR; in TCRdb, only in-frame clones are kept and a portion is missing. Among roughly 60,000 clones listed, just under 85% were seen once. This record comes from a study of OX40 agonist ivuxolimab in advanced cancers. The V call is TRBV19, the J call TRBJ2-3; possibly TRBD2 for D (5 bases). This clonotype was obtained from an adult with an advanced solid tumor such as melanoma, head and neck, liver or kidney cancer. The starting material was CD4+ or CD8+ T cells sorted from blood, obtained in a trial of the OX40 agonist ivuxolimab. For the CDR3, the DNA is TGTGCCAGTAGTGCCGAAACCATCGAGGGAGGCACAGATACGCAGTATTTT. Encoded protein: CASSAETIEGGTDTQYF.